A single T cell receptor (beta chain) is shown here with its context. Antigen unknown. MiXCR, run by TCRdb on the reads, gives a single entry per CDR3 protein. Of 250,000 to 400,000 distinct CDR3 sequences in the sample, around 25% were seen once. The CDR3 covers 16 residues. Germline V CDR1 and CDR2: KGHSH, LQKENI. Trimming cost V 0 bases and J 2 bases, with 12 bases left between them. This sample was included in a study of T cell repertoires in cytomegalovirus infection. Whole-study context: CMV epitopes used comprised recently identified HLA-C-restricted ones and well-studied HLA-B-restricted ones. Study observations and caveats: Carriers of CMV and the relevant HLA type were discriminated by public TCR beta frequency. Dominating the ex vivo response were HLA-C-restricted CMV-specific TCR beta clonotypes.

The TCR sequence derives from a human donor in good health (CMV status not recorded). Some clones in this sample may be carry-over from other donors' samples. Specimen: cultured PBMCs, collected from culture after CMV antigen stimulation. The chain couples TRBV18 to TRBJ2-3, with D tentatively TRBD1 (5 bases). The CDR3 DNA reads TGTGCCAGCTCACCACCTCAGGGTGGATTCACAGATACGCAGTATTTT. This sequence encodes CASSPPQGGFTDTQYF.